Listed below are T cell receptor beta chains from one sample, sequenced in a study of T cells after yellow fever vaccination. Each CDR3 protein is one row after TCRdb ran MiXCR on the 5' RACE reads. The table records approximately 610,000 distinct CDR3 sequences, about 17% of them present only once. The specimen was PBMCs, collected around 5 days after the first yellow fever vaccination. The receptors come from a man between 18 and 35 years old who received the YFV17D yellow fever vaccine. Both conserved end residues are part of each CDR3. A D gene is named only where the DNA matches it firmly. Size tells how often a clone was seen (once, few, many) or the class of an expanded clone, and some rows leave it out.

clone_size	d_call	j_call	v_call	cdr3_aa	cdr3_nt
.	.	TRBJ1-1	TRBV19	CASSRISPGTEAFF	TGTGCCAGTAGTAGGATTAGTCCAGGAACTGAAGCTTTCTTT
few	TRBD2	TRBJ2-1	TRBV20-1	CSAWSQRGGDEQFF	TGCAGTGCCTGGTCTCAGCGGGGGGGTGATGAGCAGTTCTTC
.	.	TRBJ1-5	TRBV7-2	CASSLSSKSNQPQHF	TGTGCCAGCAGCTTAAGTAGCAAATCGAATCAGCCCCAGCATTTT
few	.	TRBJ2-6	TRBV12-3/TRBV12-4	CASTSSAGANVLTF	TGTGCCAGCACGAGTAGCGCCGGGGCCAACGTCCTGACTTTC
.	TRBD2	TRBJ2-7	TRBV9	CASSAGPSGPYEQYF	TGTGCCAGCAGCGCCGGACCTAGCGGACCCTACGAGCAGTACTTC
.	.	TRBJ2-7	TRBV3-1	CASSQDTYLSYEQYF	TGTGCCAGCAGCCAAGATACCTACCTCTCCTACGAGCAGTACTTC
.	TRBD1	TRBJ1-1	TRBV19	CASRDRMGTEAFF	TGTGCCAGTAGGGACAGGATGGGCACTGAAGCTTTCTTT
once	.	TRBJ2-3	TRBV10-3	CAISEAAAYTDTQYF	TGTGCCATCAGTGAAGCAGCGGCGTACACAGATACGCAGTATTTT
few	.	TRBJ1-2	TRBV6-1	CASRLDRVINYGYTF	TGTGCCAGCAGATTGGACAGAGTAATTAACTATGGCTACACCTTC
.	.	TRBJ1-1	TRBV7-3	CASSPFRGTNTEAFF	TGTGCCAGCAGCCCCTTCCGGGGAACTAACACTGAAGCTTTCTTT
many	.	TRBJ1-1	TRBV7-2	CASSPPGRGASTEAFF	TGTGCCAGCAGCCCCCCGGGTAGGGGGGCAAGCACTGAAGCTTTCTTT
many	TRBD2	TRBJ2-1	TRBV9	CASSGWGGANEQFF	TGTGCCAGCAGCGGATGGGGGGGAGCAAATGAGCAGTTCTTC
.	.	TRBJ2-5	TRBV7-8	CASSSDLRQETQYF	TGTGCCAGCAGCTCGGACTTACGACAAGAGACCCAGTACTTC
.	TRBD2	TRBJ2-5	TRBV3-1	CASSQGLAGRKETQYF	TGTGCCAGCAGCCAAGGGCTAGCGGGGAGAAAAGAGACCCAGTACTTC
.	TRBD1	TRBJ2-3	TRBV20-1	CSARVFSGGTYTQYF	TGCAGTGCTAGAGTTTTTTCAGGGGGCACATATACGCAGTATTTT
many	.	TRBJ2-4	TRBV5-4	CASSSPGEANIQYF	TGTGCCAGCAGCTCCCCAGGGGAGGCAAACATTCAGTACTTC
few	TRBD1	TRBJ1-1	TRBV7-9	CASSARTGDNEAFF	TGTGCCAGCAGCGCCCGGACAGGGGATAATGAAGCTTTCTTT
few	.	TRBJ2-5	TRBV15	CATSRDSDQETQYF	TGTGCCACCAGCAGAGATTCAGATCAAGAGACCCAGTACTTC
few	.	TRBJ2-3	TRBV13	CASRGERQTTQYF	TGTGCCAGCAGAGGAGAGCGGCAAACCACGCAGTATTTT
many	.	TRBJ1-5	TRBV7-2	CASSSYNQPQHF	TGTGCCAGCAGCTCCTACAATCAGCCCCAGCATTTT
.	.	TRBJ2-3	TRBV7-3	CASSPVYTSTDTQYF	TGTGCCAGCAGCCCGGTATACACTAGCACAGATACGCAGTATTTT
few	TRBD1	TRBJ1-3	TRBV7-3	CASSFGQGADTIYF	TGTGCCAGCAGCTTCGGACAGGGGGCGGACACCATATATTTT
.	TRBD2	TRBJ2-1	TRBV5-6	CASSLELATSSYNEQFF	TGTGCCAGCAGCTTGGAACTAGCGACCTCCTCCTACAATGAGCAGTTCTTC
many	.	TRBJ1-2	TRBV10-3	CAISESLDLPGYTF	TGTGCCATCAGTGAGTCGCTGGACCTACCGGGCTACACCTTC
many	TRBD2	TRBJ2-2	TRBV12-3/TRBV12-4	CASSPRGTSGGTPTGELFF	TGTGCCAGCAGTCCCCGTGGGACTAGCGGGGGGACACCCACCGGGGAGCTGTTTTTT
few	.	TRBJ2-4	TRBV7-2	CASSLDGIAKNIQYF	TGTGCCAGCAGCTTAGATGGTATAGCCAAAAACATTCAGTACTTC
.	.	TRBJ2-7	TRBV20-1	CSARAGGRGDEQYF	TGCAGTGCTAGAGCCGGGGGCCGGGGAGACGAGCAGTACTTC
.	.	TRBJ1-4	TRBV7-2	CASSLGPPAGANEKLFF	TGTGCCAGCAGCTTAGGGCCACCCGCAGGGGCTAATGAAAAACTGTTTTTT
.	.	TRBJ2-6	TRBV7-9	CASSYRQPSGANVLTF	TGTGCCAGCAGCTACAGGCAACCCTCTGGGGCCAACGTCCTGACTTTC
.	.	TRBJ2-5	TRBV4-1	CASSYRPGYQETQYF	TGCGCCAGCAGCTACCGACCAGGGTACCAAGAGACCCAGTACTTC
many	TRBD2	TRBJ2-1	TRBV4-2	CASSQRERGSYNEQFF	TGTGCCAGCAGCCAACGTGAGCGGGGGTCTTACAATGAGCAGTTCTTC
once	.	TRBJ2-7	TRBV4-1	CASSFAGTHTRGGSYEQYF	TGCGCCAGCAGCTTCGCCGGGACTCACACAAGGGGGGGCTCCTACGAGCAGTACTTC
few	TRBD2	TRBJ2-1	TRBV20-1	CSAEGLAGGTGKDEQFF	TGCAGTGCTGAGGGACTAGCGGGGGGGACTGGTAAGGATGAGCAGTTCTTC
.	TRBD1	TRBJ1-2	TRBV7-8	CASSWDRYPGYGYTF	TGTGCCAGCAGCTGGGACAGGTACCCTGGCTATGGCTACACCTTC
.	.	TRBJ1-2	TRBV15	CATSRRLSGYTF	TGTGCCACCAGCAGAAGGTTGTCTGGCTACACCTTC
few	TRBD1	TRBJ1-1	TRBV7-9	CASSMLGTGGFDTEAFF	TGTGCCAGCAGCATGCTAGGGACAGGGGGATTTGACACTGAAGCTTTCTTT
many	TRBD1	TRBJ2-1	TRBV7-9	CASSSPGQGIGRNEQFF	TGTGCCAGCAGCTCACCGGGACAGGGGATAGGTAGGAATGAGCAGTTCTTC
few	.	TRBJ2-7	TRBV18	CASSPPNSNEQYF	TGTGCCAGCTCACCACCGAACAGCAACGAGCAGTACTTC
.	.	TRBJ1-2	TRBV7-2	CASSPQSGRGYTF	TGTGCCAGCAGCCCTCAGTCGGGTCGTGGCTACACCTTC
few	.	TRBJ2-7	TRBV27	CASSSNRYYEQYF	TGTGCCAGCAGTTCGAACAGATACTACGAGCAGTACTTC